This T cell receptor (beta chain) was documented in a study of molecular identifiers for immune sequencing clone quantification. From the PCR reads, TCRdb called clonotypes with MiXCR, one entry per CDR3 protein. The profile shows 85,000 to 120,000 distinct CDR3 sequences, less than 35% of them singletons. Construction of naive CD8 libraries employed about 17,000 to 1,100,000 sorted cells together with 10%, 30% or 50% RNA. When naive CD8 T cells were sorted, they were gated as CD8+CD4-CCR7+CD45RA+. Germline CDR1 SEHNR, CDR2 FQNEAQ (reference sequence). The junction had 13 bases not matched to a gene; V was cut back by 5 bases and J by 5 bases. The CDR3 is 16 residues long.

The receptor was derived from a human donor in good health. Some libraries in this study had Jurkat cell RNA spiked in. V is TRBV7-9 and J is TRBJ2-7; the match to TRBD2 covers 9 bases. The specimen sequenced was naive CD8+ T cells from blood, with Jurkat cell RNA spiked in. Regarding subset: FACS-sorted CD8+CD4-CCR7+CD45RA+ naive T cells. CDR3: CASSGVLAGIIHEQYF. CDR3 bases: TGTGCCAGCAGCGGAGTGCTAGCGGGAATTATCCACGAGCAGTACTTC.